The next 17 T cell receptor beta chains were all read from a single sample in a study of cytomegalovirus exposure and HLA in healthy donors. Primers for the PCR totalled 60 Vbeta and 13 Jbeta. Sequencing was performed with immunoSEQ multiplex PCR; in TCRdb, only in-frame clones are kept and a portion is missing. Here the sample spans about 94,000 clones, less than 10% being singletons. Sequencing used PBMCs. The receptor source for this set is a man aged 50 to 59 in good health and CMV-seronegative.

This sequence joins TRBV28 and TRBJ1-5, with D possibly matching TRBD1 (6 bases). Trimming shortened V by 5 bases and J by 0 bases, and 23 bases separated the two germline ends. The germline CDR1 and CDR2 sequences are MDHEN and SYDVKM. The CDR3 length is 19 residues. CDR3 region: CASSQIRDTGFYSNQPQHF. The CDR3 nucleotides are TGTGCCAGCAGTCAAATACGGGACACAGGATTTTATAGCAATCAGCCCCAGCATTTT.

The chain joins TRBV7-8 to TRBJ2-5; TRBD2 matches at 11 bases. Germline V gives CDR1 SGHVS, CDR2 FQNEAQ. This CDR3 spans 15 amino acids. The V gene end was trimmed by 4 bases and the J gene end by 3 bases; junction bases not matched to a gene: 4. CDR3 residues: CASSSGLAVKETQYF. DNA for the CDR3: TGTGCCAGCAGCTCGGGACTAGCGGTGAAAGAGACCCAGTACTTC.

The rearrangement uses TRBV28 and TRBJ2-1; a weak D match, TRBD2 (6 bases). The ends were cut back, 4 bases at V and 0 bases at J, with 10 bases in the middle. The CDR3 runs 15 residues. From germline, CDR1 is MDHEN and CDR2 SYDVKM. The CDR3, as DNA: TGTGCCAGCAGTTCCGGGGGACGCTCCTACAATGAGCAGTTCTTC. Translating it yields CASSSGGRSYNEQFF. Combining the CDR3 with reference TRBV28 and TRBJ2-1 gives the whole variable domain DVKVTQSSRYLVKRTGEKVFLECVQDMDHENMFWYRQDPGLGLRLIYFSYDVKMKEKGDIPEGYSVSREKKERFSLILESASTNQTSMYLCASSSGGRSYNEQFFGPGTRLTVL.

The rearrangement uses TRBV5-4 and TRBJ2-2; 9 nucleotides line up with TRBD1. The V and J ends lost 4 bases and 5 bases, in that order; junction bases with no gene match: 12. Per the germline V gene, CDR1 is SGHNT and CDR2 is YYREEE (reference sequence). This CDR3 is 17 amino acids long. CDR3 in amino acids: CASSPGGTGRGTGELFF. CDR3 nucleotide sequence: TGTGCCAGCAGCCCCGGAGGGACAGGGCGGGGGACCGGGGAGCTGTTTTTT.

This clone showed up just a few times. J is TRBJ2-3 and V is TRBV28, with TRBD2 identical over 8 bases. The CDR3 is 16 residues long. The V and J ends lost 2 bases and 8 bases, in that order; junction bases with no gene match: 12. Germline CDR1 and CDR2: MDHEN and SYDVKM. The CDR3 sequence: CASSLPQAGGSGTQYF. The CDR3 DNA sequence: TGTGCCAGCAGTTTACCCCAGGCGGGGGGATCGGGTACGCAGTATTTT.

This chain links TRBV2 with TRBJ2-3; 8 bases fit TRBD1. CDR1 and CDR2 (germline): SNHLY, FYNNEI. The junction had 3 bases not matched to a gene; V was cut back by 10 bases and J by 0 bases. The CDR3 covers 13 residues. CDR3 coding DNA: TGTGCCACGAGGACAGGGAGCACAGATACGCAGTATTTT. Translation gives CATRTGSTDTQYF.

The chain joins TRBV7-2 to TRBJ2-5; TRBD2 matches at 13 bases. The J call may not be correct, given that the DNA end is closer to TRBJ2-7. The CDR3 is 16 residues long. Germline CDR1 SGHTA, CDR2 FQGNSA. CDR3 DNA: TGTGCCAGCAGCCGAAACCCCGGGACTAGCGGGACCGAGCAGTACTTC. It translates to CASSRNPGTSGTEQYF.

This clone was detected only a few times. V and J are TRBV11-3 and TRBJ2-7, with 10 bases identical to TRBD1. V lost 5 bases and J lost 6; bases outside the gene matches: 4. The CDR3 is 13 residues long. Germline V gives CDR1 SGHNT, CDR2 YENEEA. CDR3 loop: CASSPRTGGEQYF. The CDR3 DNA sequence: TGTGCCAGCAGCCCCCGGACAGGGGGCGAGCAGTACTTC.

This clone was recorded a few times. The V and J genes are TRBV5-5 and TRBJ2-7; TRBD1 aligns across 10 bases. The CDR3 runs 15 residues. The trim removed 1 base at V and 4 bases at J, leaving 5 bases unmatched. Germline CDR1 SGHKS, CDR2 YYEKEE (reference sequence). CDR3 DNA sequence: TGTGCCAGCAGCTTGAGACAGGGGGCGAGTTACGAGCAGTACTTC. This sequence encodes CASSLRQGASYEQYF.

This clone occurred a few times. The gene calls are TRBV9 and TRBJ2-3; a possible D gene is TRBD2 (6 bases). Germline V gene sequence: CDR1 SGDLS, CDR2 YYNGEE. Between the trimmed V and J ends, which lost 3 bases and 6 bases, there was a span of 17 bases. The CDR3 is 15 residues long. The CDR3 nucleotides are TGTGCCAGCAGCGGAGGGCTGCGGGAAAAGGATACGCAGTATTTT. Protein: CASSGGLREKDTQYF.

This clone occurred a few times. The chain has TRBV9 and TRBJ2-2; D perhaps matches TRBD1 (5 bases). From germline, CDR1 is SGDLS and CDR2 YYNGEE. V lost 0 bases, J lost 7 bases, and 10 bases lay in between. The CDR3 is 14 residues long. The CDR3 DNA sequence: TGTGCCAGCAGCGTAGGCAGGGATGTCGGGGAGCTGTTTTTT. Translation: CASSVGRDVGELFF.

The genes are TRBV7-2 and TRBJ1-2; 7 bases agree with TRBD1. Germline V gene data show CDR1 as SGHTA and CDR2 as FQGNSA. J lost 3 bases, V lost 4 bases, and 2 bases had no gene match. The CDR3 is 13 residues long. This CDR3 is CASSSTGDYGYTF. CDR3 sequence (DNA): TGTGCCAGCAGCTCTACAGGGGACTATGGCTACACCTTC.

This clone was detected only a few times. This chain connects TRBV28 to TRBJ2-7; D is unresolved. With 5 bases removed from V and 3 bases from J, the gap between germline ends came to 8 bases. This CDR3 region has 12 residues. Germline values: CDR1 MDHEN, CDR2 SYDVKM. The chain's CDR3 is CASSPYYYEQYF. The CDR3 DNA follows: TGTGCCAGCAGTCCCTACTACTACGAGCAGTACTTC.

This clone has a handful of counts. J is TRBJ1-2 and V is TRBV6-5; possibly TRBD1 for D (6 bases). Germline-derived CDR1 and CDR2 are MNHEY and SVGAGI. V gave up 8 bases and J gave up 5 bases, with 18 bases separating them. The CDR3 covers 14 residues. The CDR3 reads CASGKQGFGYGYTF. DNA for the CDR3: TGTGCCAGCGGAAAACAGGGTTTCGGGTATGGCTACACCTTC.

The V gene is TRBV18, the J gene TRBJ1-6, with 9 nucleotides matching TRBD1. The length of the CDR3 is 17 residues. V lost 1 base and J lost 10; bases outside the gene matches: 11. Germline V gene lookup returns CDR1 KGHSH and CDR2 LQKENI. This chain's CDR3 is CASSPQSSGQGDSPLHF. DNA of the CDR3: TGTGCCAGCTCACCACAGTCCTCGGGACAGGGAGACTCACCCCTCCACTTT.

The V gene is TRBV29-1, the J gene TRBJ1-1, with 8 bases identical to TRBD1. V dropped 5 bases and J dropped 4; count of bases not matched to a gene: 6. Germline CDR1 and CDR2: SQVTM and ANQGSEA. The CDR3 length is 13 residues. The CDR3 DNA follows: TGCAGCGTTAGGGACAGGACCCCCACTGAAGCTTTCTTT. Translation: CSVRDRTPTEAFF.

The table lists this clone with a few counts. This chain joins TRBV19 and TRBJ2-1, with 7 bases identical to TRBD1. The CDR3 has 14 amino acids. V shed 6 bases, J shed 7 bases, and the junction held 9 bases outside the gene matches. Germline CDR1 is LNHDA and CDR2 is SQIVND (reference sequence). For the CDR3, the DNA is TGTGCCAGTAGGGGCAGGGGGATTCGGAATGAGCAGTTCTTC. Protein product: CASRGRGIRNEQFF.